The 27 T cell receptor beta chains below come from one sample, sequenced in a study of CD8 T cells in Susac syndrome. Random hexamers primed reverse transcription of about 0.5 to 1 ug RNA. MiXCR, run by TCRdb on the immunoSEQ multiplex PCR reads, gives a single entry per CDR3 protein. Here the sample spans some 170,000 distinct CDR3 sequences, roughly 94% being singletons. Sequenced: CD4+ T cells from PBMCs. The receptors here all came from a human donor with Susac syndrome.

J is TRBJ2-1 and V is TRBV24-1, with D possibly being TRBD1 (6 bases). V shed 9 bases and J shed 4 bases, with 12 bases lying between them. CDR1 and CDR2 (germline): KGHDR, SFDVKD. This CDR3 is built from 13 residues. The CDR3, as DNA: TGTGCCACCGAAGGGGGTTTGTACAATGAGCAGTTCTTC. Translating it yields CATEGGLYNEQFF.

V is TRBV13 and J is TRBJ1-1, with D maybe TRBD1 (5 bases). The germline V gene encodes CDR1 PRHDT and CDR2 FYEKMQ (reference sequence). Trimming left V 7 bases short and J 4 bases short, with 16 bases between. CDR3 length: 14 amino acids. The CDR3 nucleotides read TGTGCCAGCACCTGGATGGGGCGCGGCACTGAAGCTTTCTTT. It translates to CASTWMGRGTEAFF.

This chain connects TRBV5-1 to TRBJ1-2; D possibly corresponds to TRBD1 (6 bases). With 0 bases removed from V and 6 bases from J, the gap between germline ends came to 9 bases. From germline, CDR1 is SGHRS and CDR2 YFSETQ. CDR3 length: 13 residues. The DNA for the CDR3 is TGCGCCAGCAGCTTGGAGCAGGGGAATGGCTACACCTTC. This codes for CASSLEQGNGYTF.

The V gene is TRBV30, the J gene TRBJ1-2, with D unresolved. CDR1 is GTSNPN and CDR2 is SVGIG in the germline V gene (reference sequence). This CDR3 has 13 amino acids. The V end lost 0 bases, the J end lost 6 bases, and 11 bases lay between the germline ends. CDR3 DNA sequence: TGTGCCTGGAGTGTAGTAGGCGGACATGGCTACACCTTC. As protein: CAWSVVGGHGYTF.

The chain couples TRBV12-3 or TRBV12-4 to TRBJ1-2, with 8 bases identical to TRBD1. The CDR3 totals 15 residues. Unmatched junction bases numbered 11, after V lost 7 bases and J lost 4 bases. This CDR3 is CASTAGQGPIYGYTF. The CDR3 coding sequence is TGTGCCAGCACCGCTGGACAGGGACCTATCTATGGCTACACCTTC.

This chain uses TRBV29-1 with TRBJ1-2; possibly TRBD1 for D (6 bases). Trimming cost V 7 bases and J 1 base, with 19 bases left between them. The CDR3 covers 15 residues. The V gene's germline CDR1 is SQVTM and CDR2 ANQGSEA. CDR3 DNA sequence: TGCAGCGCCCAGGACCGGGGGGCCGGTAACTATGGCTACACCTTC. Translation gives CSAQDRGAGNYGYTF.

V gene TRBV15 combines with J gene TRBJ1-4; tentatively, D is TRBD1 (5 bases). V was cut by 2 bases and J by 7 bases, with 11 bases left in between. Germline CDR1 LNHNV, CDR2 YYDKDF (reference sequence). The CDR3 is 14 amino acids. DNA for the CDR3: TGTGCCACCAGCAGAACCCGAGACAGTGAAAAACTGTTTTTT. Residues: CATSRTRDSEKLFF. The full variable domain, its missing parts supplied by reference TRBV15 and TRBJ1-4, is DAMVIQNPRYQVTQFGKPVTLSCSQTLNHNVMYWYQQKSSQAPKLLFHYYDKDFNNEADTPDNFQSRRPNTSFCFLDIRSPGLGDTAMYLCATSRTRDSEKLFFGSGTQLSVL.

The J gene is TRBJ1-1, the V gene TRBV28, with TRBD1 as a possible D gene (5 bases). CDR3 length: 14 amino acids. Per the germline V gene, CDR1 is MDHEN and CDR2 is SYDVKM. Trimming took off 4 bases at V and 1 base at J, with 10 bases between the two ends. For the CDR3, the DNA is TGTGCCAGCAGTTCGAGGACACCGAACACTGAAGCTTTCTTT. As protein: CASSSRTPNTEAFF. Together with reference TRBV28 and TRBJ1-1, the CDR3 gives the full variable domain: DVKVTQSSRYLVKRTGEKVFLECVQDMDHENMFWYRQDPGLGLRLIYFSYDVKMKEKGDIPEGYSVSREKKERFSLILESASTNQTSMYLCASSSRTPNTEAFFGQGTRLTVV.

The chain is built from TRBV20-1 and TRBJ2-1; perhaps TRBD2 as D (5 bases). Trimming took off 4 bases at V and 0 bases at J, with 13 bases between the two ends. Germline loops: CDR1 DFQATT, CDR2 SNEGSKA (reference sequence). This CDR3 spans 15 amino acids. DNA of the CDR3: TGCAGTGCTACCTCTCGGAGGAGCTCCTACAATGAGCAGTTCTTC. Translated, it gives CSATSRRSSYNEQFF.

V and J are TRBV25-1 and TRBJ1-6, with 8 bases aligning to TRBD1. V lost 8 bases, J lost 9 bases, and 3 bases stayed unmatched. CDR1 and CDR2 (germline): MGHDK, SYGVNS. This CDR3 comprises 12 residues. The DNA of the CDR3 is TGTGCCAGCGGACAGGGTGGTTCACCCCTCCACTTT. It codes for CASGQGGSPLHF.

The J gene is TRBJ1-5, the V gene TRBV19; 11 bases fit TRBD1. V shed 5 bases and J 9 bases; nucleotides not matched to a gene: 15. The CDR3 has 17 residues. CDR1 and CDR2 from the germline V gene are LNHDA and SQIVND (reference sequence). The DNA of the CDR3 is TGTGCCAGTAGTCCCGTGTCCTCGGACAGGGGGCTTTTGCCCCAGCATTTT. Protein sequence: CASSPVSSDRGLLPQHF.

The chain combines TRBV14 with TRBJ1-1; D might be TRBD1 (5 bases). Between the trimmed V and J ends, which lost 6 bases and 4 bases, there was a span of 12 bases. This CDR3 has 13 amino acids. Germline V lookup: CDR1 SGHDN, CDR2 FVKESK. CDR3 nucleotides: TGTGCCAGCAGTCCCTTTGACAGCACTGAAGCTTTCTTT. The encoded protein is CASSPFDSTEAFF.

The chain employs TRBV4-2 and TRBJ2-5; a possible D gene is TRBD2 (5 bases). CDR3 length: 14 residues. V was clipped by 0 bases and J by 3 bases, with 8 bases between them. Germline V gene data show CDR1 as LGHNA and CDR2 as YNFKEQ. The CDR3 spells CASSQEGAKETQYF. The CDR3 DNA reads TGTGCCAGCAGCCAAGAGGGAGCCAAAGAGACCCAGTACTTC.

This clonotype was detected only once. This chain joins TRBV10-3 and TRBJ2-7, with 11 bases that match TRBD1. V shed 3 bases and J 4 bases; nucleotides not matched to a gene: 5. Germline loops: CDR1 ENHRY, CDR2 SYGVKD. CDR3 length equals 15 residues. The CDR3 sequence is CAISEGQGAIYEQYF. Here the CDR3 DNA reads TGTGCCATCAGTGAAGGACAGGGGGCGATTTACGAGCAGTACTTC.

This rearrangement joins TRBV18 to TRBJ1-1, with a weak D call TRBD1 (6 bases). This CDR3 is 16 amino acids long. The germline CDR1 and CDR2 sequences are KGHSH and LQKENI. V lost 6 bases and J 0 bases, leaving 17 bases between the germline ends. This chain's CDR3 is CASSSTPGDMNTEAFF. The CDR3, as DNA: TGTGCCAGCTCCTCAACTCCAGGGGATATGAACACTGAAGCTTTCTTT.

This chain joins TRBV4-3 and TRBJ1-1; D unresolved. This CDR3 is built from 13 residues. V lost 0 bases to trimming and J lost 9 bases, with 11 bases between them. Germline V gives CDR1 LGHNA, CDR2 YSLEER. The CDR3: CASSQESGTQAFF. CDR3 nucleotide sequence: TGCGCCAGCAGCCAAGAGTCGGGTACCCAAGCTTTCTTT.

This chain connects TRBV28 to TRBJ1-5; no reliable D call. The CDR3 sequence is 13 residues long. The germline V gene encodes CDR1 MDHEN and CDR2 SYDVKM. The V end lost 7 bases, the J end lost 0 bases, and 7 bases lay between the germline ends. The CDR3 nucleotides are TGTGCCAGCAAAGATTATAGCAATCAGCCCCAGCATTTT. Its translation is CASKDYSNQPQHF.

The chain is built from TRBV20-1 and TRBJ2-1, with D uncertain. The CDR3 length is 13 residues. The germline CDR1 and CDR2 sequences are DFQATT and SNEGSKA (reference sequence). Trimming cost V 5 bases and J 7 bases, with 15 bases left between them. For the CDR3, the DNA is TGCAGTGCTTCCAGACACATGGATAATGAGCAGTTCTTC. This sequence encodes CSASRHMDNEQFF.

V is TRBV5-1 and J is TRBJ2-2; no reliable D call. Per the germline V gene, CDR1 is SGHRS and CDR2 is YFSETQ. The CDR3 runs to 13 residues. The V gene lost 0 bases and the J gene lost 4 bases, with 4 bases spanning the gap. CDR3 amino acids: CASSLGGTGELFF. The CDR3 DNA reads as TGCGCCAGCAGCTTGGGGGGCACCGGGGAGCTGTTTTTT.

The chain is built from TRBV4-2 and TRBJ1-2; tentative D call: TRBD1 (6 bases). Germline V gene sequence: CDR1 LGHNA, CDR2 YNFKEQ. V was cut by 1 base and J by 1 base, with 7 bases left in between. This CDR3 is built from 14 residues. Here the CDR3 DNA reads TGTGCCAGCAGCCAAGGGGACATTAACTATGGCTACACCTTC. This sequence encodes CASSQGDINYGYTF.

J is TRBJ2-5 and V is TRBV7-9; possible D gene TRBD1, 5 bases. V lost 3 bases and J 5 bases, leaving 10 bases between the germline ends. Germline V gene lookup returns CDR1 SEHNR and CDR2 FQNEAQ (reference sequence). The CDR3 spans 13 residues. CDR3 DNA sequence: TGTGCCAGCAGCTTGCCAGGGTGGGAGACCCAGTACTTC. Translating gives CASSLPGWETQYF. The variable domain in full, completed from reference TRBV7-9 and TRBJ2-5, reads DTGVSQNPRHKITKRGQNVTFRCDPISEHNRLYWYRQTLGQGPEFLTYFQNEAQLEKSRLLSDRFSAERPKGSFSTLEIQRTEQGDSAMYLCASSLPGWETQYFGPGTRLLVL.

This chain connects TRBV24-1 to TRBJ2-3; TRBD1 is a possible D gene (6 bases). The CDR3 runs to 14 residues. The V end lost 6 bases, the J end lost 2 bases, and 11 bases lay between the germline ends. Per the germline V gene, CDR1 is KGHDR and CDR2 is SFDVKD. CDR3 coding DNA: TGTGCCACCAGTCGAGGGGACAACACAGATACGCAGTATTTT. Protein product: CATSRGDNTDTQYF.

The chain carries TRBV6-5 and TRBJ2-2, with D tentatively TRBD1 (6 bases). Trimming stripped 2 bases from V and 5 bases from J, with 12 bases between. The CDR3 is 15 residues long. Germline-derived CDR1 and CDR2 are MNHEY and SVGAGI. The CDR3 bases are TGTGCCAGCAGTTACACAGGGAAAAATACCGGGGAGCTGTTTTTT. The encoded protein is CASSYTGKNTGELFF.

The chain links TRBV29-1 to TRBJ2-5; D not certain. V was shortened by 2 bases and J by 2 bases, with 12 bases between the two germline ends. CDR1 and CDR2 (germline): SQVTM, ANQGSEA. CDR3 length: 14 amino acids. CDR3 DNA: TGCAGCGTTGAATTCGGGTTCGGGCAAGAGACCCAGTACTTC. Its translation is CSVEFGFGQETQYF.

This rearrangement joins TRBV30 to TRBJ1-3; the D gene is possibly TRBD1 (5 bases). CDR1 is GTSNPN, CDR2 SVGIG, per germline (reference sequence). The V end lost 1 base, the J end lost 8 bases, and 12 bases lay between the germline ends. The CDR3 loop spans 13 amino acids. This chain's CDR3 is CAWSEYGGHTIYF. CDR3 sequence (DNA): TGTGCCTGGAGTGAGTACGGGGGACACACCATATATTTT.

V is TRBV4-1 and J is TRBJ1-2; the match to TRBD1 covers 7 bases. Germline CDR1 MGHRA, CDR2 YSYEKL. V shed 1 base, J shed 2 bases, and the junction held 7 bases outside the gene matches. The CDR3 covers 16 residues. The DNA for the CDR3 is TGCGCCAGCAGCCAAGGGCAGGGGGTGCACAACTATGGCTACACCTTC. Its protein is CASSQGQGVHNYGYTF.

The chain uses TRBV18 and TRBJ2-7; D unclear. Looked up from germline, CDR1 is KGHSH and CDR2 is LQKENI. The CDR3 has 13 residues. With 0 bases removed from V and 5 bases from J, the gap between germline ends came to 8 bases. In DNA, the CDR3 is TGTGCCAGCTCACCACCTGCCCGGGACGAGCAGTACTTC. Translated: CASSPPARDEQYF.